This T cell receptor (beta chain) derives from a study of human T cells and chemical hapten exposure. About the study: Small discrepancies in pooled library volume mainly accounted for the varying TCR yields per sample.

This CDR3 spans 15 amino acids. Per germline, CDR1 SGHTA and CDR2 FQGNSA. Individual cDNA molecules each carried unique molecular identifiers attached by the library. In the original processing: Per-sample TCR counts ranged from about 23,224 to 750,000, median about 98,000. A single record per CDR3 protein comes from TCRdb applying MiXCR to the RACE reads. TCRdb's processing, not the authors', yielded these V and J calls. This sample has around 80,000 distinct CDR3 sequences; over 8.5% occur once, and the top ten carry approximately 1.5%. The time point here: healthy volunteer bleed at 6 weeks. Extraction yielded total RNA from whole blood (unfractionated). A word on this clonotype: No antigen is known for it. Relative to the germline gene, one junction end is altered; a read error may explain this.

General study points: Sensitization with DPC brought no change to TCRs above 1 in 1000 in frequency.

Sequencing was done on a sample of whole blood. The chain has TRBV7-2 and TRBJ2-3; D assignment may be TRBD1 or TRBD2 (5 bases each). This sequence originates from a male donor in good health. Some clones in this sample may be carry-over from other donors' samples. The CDR3 sequence: CASSWDGQTADTRYF. The CDR3 bases are TGTGCCAGCAGCTGGGACGGCCAAACGGCAGATACGCGGTATTTT. Combining the CDR3 with reference TRBV7-2 and TRBJ2-3 gives the whole variable domain GAGVSQSPSNKVTEKGKDVELRCDPISGHTALYWYRQSLGQGLEFLIYFQGNSAPDKSGLPSDRFSAERTGGSVSTLTIQRTQQEDSAVYLCASSWDGQTADTRYFGPGTRLTVL.